One T cell receptor (beta chain) is described in this entry. No antigen is known for it. The data are from a study of T cell responses to AZD1222 COVID-19 vaccine. Generated by immunoSEQ multiplex PCR, the TCRdb table keeps only in-frame clones and is missing some. The sample shows some 150,000 clones, about nine tenths of them seen only once. Findings and limits, study-wide: Scientists sampled the repertoires only once the peak T cell response had passed. Reportedly, nearly half of unique spike TCRs recognized epitopes outside B.1.351/B.1.1.7 mutations. Clonal diversity was possibly underestimated; the donors were predominantly white British and more often female. Baseline serology detected seropositivity in only 6 or 7 AZD1222 recipients.

The CDR3 is made up of 13 amino acids. Between the trimmed V and J ends, which lost 4 bases and 5 bases, there was a span of 11 bases. Looked up from germline, CDR1 is SGHNT and CDR2 is YENEEA. This specimen was peripheral blood, taken 28 days after the second AZD1222 dose. This chain uses TRBV11-3 with TRBJ1-1; D might be TRBD1 (6 bases). The clonotype originates from an adult who received the AZD1222 COVID-19 vaccine. The CDR3 DNA reads as TGTGCCAGCAGCTCCGGAGGGGGAACTGAAGCTTTCTTT. Translating it yields CASSSGGGTEAFF. The variable domain in full, with the rest retrieved from reference TRBV11-3 and TRBJ1-1, is EAGVVQSPRYKIIEKKQPVAFWCNPISGHNTLYWYLQNLGQGPELLIRYENEEAVDDSQLPKDRFSAERLKGVDSTLKIQPAELGDSAVYLCASSSGGGTEAFFGQGTRLTVV.